The T cell receptor (beta chain) under discussion was sequenced for a study of cytomegalovirus exposure and HLA in healthy donors. Overall study results and limits: In a later analysis, donors in an Asian-associated ancestry cluster reportedly had fewer N-insertions in productive TCRs than the cohort mean. Listed as cytomegalovirus-associated were about 160 TCR beta chains. Previous analysis showed most TCR beta V segments were productive about 90% or about 30% of the time.

Primers: 60 Vbeta forward and 13 Jbeta reverse. Clones were sequenced by immunoSEQ multiplex PCR, and TCRdb holds only the in-frame ones, with some missing. This sample's table has 35,000 to 45,000 clones. Details on this clone: The target antigen is unknown.

This receptor was taken from a male donor in good health and CMV-seronegative. Material for sequencing was PBMCs.

The CDR3 is CASSPGFPLRETQYF. The CDR3 DNA is TGTGCCAGCTCACCAGGGTTTCCCCTGAGGGAGACCCAGTACTTC. The chain joins TRBV18 to TRBJ2-5; D ambiguous. The V and J ends lost 2 bases and 5 bases respectively, with 15 bases between them. CDR1 and CDR2 (germline): KGHSH, LQKENI. The CDR3 is 15 residues long.